What follows are 20 T cell receptor beta chains derived from one specimen sequenced in a study of blood T cell repertoires in COVID-19. The method was immunoSEQ multiplex PCR; TCRdb's version includes in-frame clones alone and lacks a portion of them. The data hold about 120,000 clones, with around 82% observed a single time. The specimen sequenced was peripheral blood. The receptors derive from a man older than 75 with active or convalescent COVID-19.

This chain joins TRBV6-5 and TRBJ1-3; maybe TRBD1 (5 bases). Germline loops: CDR1 MNHEY, CDR2 SVGAGI. This CDR3 is 16 amino acids long. The V gene lost 4 bases and the J gene lost 0 bases, with 13 bases spanning the gap. The CDR3 here is CASSLDNPHSGNTIYF. CDR3 sequence (DNA): TGTGCCAGCAGTTTGGACAATCCCCACTCTGGAAACACCATATATTTT.

This sequence joins TRBV2 and TRBJ2-1; D gene ambiguous. The germline V and J ends were trimmed by 3 bases and 1 base, with 7 bases remaining between them. The CDR3 spans 14 residues. CDR1 is SNHLY, CDR2 FYNNEI, per germline. The DNA of the CDR3 is TGTGCCAGCAGTGACTATTGGTCCTACAATGAGCAGTTCTTC. It translates to CASSDYWSYNEQFF. The full variable domain, its missing parts supplied by reference TRBV2 and TRBJ2-1, is EPEVTQTPSHQVTQMGQEVILRCVPISNHLYFYWYRQILGQKVEFLVSFYNNEISEKSEIFDDQFSVERPDGSNFTLKIRSTKLEDSAMYFCASSDYWSYNEQFFGPGTRLTVL.

The V gene is TRBV11-1, the J gene TRBJ2-1; D not resolved. Germline V lookup: CDR1 SGHAT, CDR2 FQDESV (reference sequence). The CDR3 sequence is 12 residues long. The V and J ends lost 5 bases and 8 bases respectively, with 10 bases between them. The CDR3 DNA reads as TGTGCCAGCAGCCTCTACTATGATGAGCAGTTCTTC. As protein: CASSLYYDEQFF.

The chain links TRBV6-2 or TRBV6-3 to TRBJ1-1; a possible D gene is TRBD1 (6 bases). Trimming left V 6 bases short and J 5 bases short, with 16 bases between. CDR3 length: 14 residues. The germline V gene has CDR1 MNHEY and CDR2 SVGEGT. The CDR3 here is CASSHEGEGTEAFF. The CDR3 DNA reads TGTGCCAGCAGCCACGAGGGGGAGGGAACTGAAGCTTTCTTT.

The rearrangement uses TRBV14 and TRBJ2-6; TRBD1 matches 10 bases. The CDR3 loop spans 18 amino acids. Germline CDR1 is SGHDN and CDR2 is FVKESK. Losses at the gene ends were 2 bases for V and 3 bases for J; bases not matched to a gene: 7. The CDR3 DNA reads as TGTGCCAGCAGCCAAACGACAGGGGGCTTCTTTGGGGCCAACGTCCTGACTTTC. It yields the protein CASSQTTGGFFGANVLTF.

The gene calls are TRBV5-1 and TRBJ2-3; D not certain. CDR1 and CDR2 (germline): SGHRS, YFSETQ. The CDR3 sequence is 16 residues long. V lost 2 bases and J lost 2, with 15 bases in between. DNA for the CDR3: TGCGCCAGCAGCTTACGGTCCCAGGAACCCACAGATACGCAGTATTTT. Translating it yields CASSLRSQEPTDTQYF. Looking up the rest from reference TRBV5-1 and TRBJ2-3 gives the full variable domain: KAGVTQTPRYLIKTRGQQVTLSCSPISGHRSVSWYQQTPGQGLQFLFEYFSETQRNKGNFPGRFSGRQFSNSRSEMNVSTLELGDSALYLCASSLRSQEPTDTQYFGPGTRLTVL.

The sample holds many counts of this clone. This sequence joins TRBV19 and TRBJ2-1, with 10 positions matching TRBD2. This CDR3 has 12 amino acids. Germline CDR1 and CDR2: LNHDA and SQIVND (reference sequence). V gave up 5 bases and J gave up 10 bases; unmatched junction bases: 2. As DNA, the CDR3 is TGTGCCAGTAGTGAACTAGCGGGGGAGCAGTTCTTC. It translates to CASSELAGEQFF.

The chain is built from TRBV7-9 and TRBJ1-4; D may be TRBD1 (5 bases). V was shortened by 2 bases and J by 5 bases, with 24 bases between the two germline ends. CDR1 and CDR2 (germline): SEHNR, FQNEAQ (reference sequence). The CDR3 totals 19 residues. CDR3 protein: CASSLSPRGPEGPNEKLFF. The CDR3 bases are TGTGCCAGCAGCTTATCACCGCGGGGACCTGAAGGTCCGAATGAAAAACTGTTTTTT.

This clone was found once. The J gene is TRBJ2-6, the V gene TRBV28, with 8 bases aligning to TRBD2. CDR1 is MDHEN and CDR2 is SYDVKM in the germline V gene. The CDR3 runs 16 residues. V trimming: 4 bases; J trimming: 4 bases; junction bases outside the gene matches: 6. CDR3 region: CASSSPGGVGANVLTF. The CDR3 DNA is TGTGCCAGCAGTTCCCCCGGGGGGGTAGGGGCCAACGTCCTGACTTTC.

The rearrangement joins TRBV5-1 to TRBJ1-2; D uncertain. The V gene lost 1 base and the J gene lost 2 bases, with 6 bases spanning the gap. Germline lookup yields CDR1 SGHRS and CDR2 YFSETQ. This CDR3 region has 13 residues. The CDR3 loop is CASSLSQNYGYTF. The CDR3 DNA follows: TGCGCCAGCAGCTTGTCTCAGAACTATGGCTACACCTTC.

This clone was observed a handful of times. The chain has TRBV6-2 or TRBV6-3 and TRBJ2-1; TRBD1 matches 7 bases. Germline lookup yields CDR1 MNHEY and CDR2 SVGEGT. The CDR3 covers 16 residues. V was clipped by 5 bases and J by 6 bases; unmatched bases: 13. The CDR3 DNA sequence: TGTGCCAGCAGTGATGATGGGGACAGCTTCTCCAATGAGCAGTTCTTC. Translation: CASSDDGDSFSNEQFF.

The gene calls are TRBV7-2 and TRBJ2-3, with D tentatively TRBD1 (6 bases). V was trimmed by 5 bases and J by 5 bases, leaving 17 bases between them. The CDR3 covers 15 residues. Germline V gives CDR1 SGHTA, CDR2 FQGNSA. The CDR3 sequence: CASSVNSPGQDTQYF. The DNA of the CDR3 is TGTGCCAGCAGCGTCAACTCTCCGGGACAAGATACGCAGTATTTT.

The chain has TRBV11-1 and TRBJ1-2; D ambiguous. The CDR3 loop spans 12 amino acids. The germline gives CDR1 SGHAT, CDR2 FQDESV (reference sequence). Trimming pared 5 bases from V and 8 bases from J, leaving 12 bases between. The CDR3 DNA follows: TGTGCCAGCAGCCAGGCGTATGTCGGCTACACCTTC. Residues: CASSQAYVGYTF.

J is TRBJ1-4 and V is TRBV6-2 or TRBV6-3, with 7 bases fitting TRBD1. V shed 5 bases and J 4 bases; nucleotides not matched to a gene: 7. CDR3 length equals 15 residues. Germline V CDR1 and CDR2: MNHEY, SVGEGT. The CDR3 DNA reads TGTGCCAGCAGTCCGTGGACAGGCGTTAATGAAAAACTGTTTTTT. Residues: CASSPWTGVNEKLFF.

The V call is TRBV11-3, the J call TRBJ2-1; D possibly corresponds to TRBD1 (6 bases). Trimming shortened V by 5 bases and J by 4 bases, and 12 bases separated the two germline ends. The CDR3 covers 14 residues. Germline loops: CDR1 SGHNT, CDR2 YENEEA. DNA of the CDR3: TGTGCCAGCAGCCCGAGGACAGATTACAATGAGCAGTTCTTC. Amino acid sequence: CASSPRTDYNEQFF.

The rearrangement links TRBV7-2 to TRBJ1-5, with TRBD1 matching over 7 bases. In germline, CDR1 is SGHTA, CDR2 FQGNSA. This CDR3 is 14 amino acids long. The trim removed 5 bases at V and 6 bases at J, leaving 7 bases unmatched. The CDR3 nucleotides are TGTGCCAGCAGCGAGCAGGGGGGATTTCAGCCCCAGCATTTT. As protein: CASSEQGGFQPQHF.

This sequence joins TRBV2 and TRBJ1-2, with 9 bases aligning to TRBD1. From germline, CDR1 is SNHLY and CDR2 FYNNEI. The CDR3 consists of 14 residues. V shed 2 bases and J 8 bases; nucleotides not matched to a gene: 6. The CDR3 nucleotides are TGTGCCAGCAGTGAATTGGGGACAGGGTTCGGCTACACCTTC. Translation gives CASSELGTGFGYTF.

The rearrangement uses TRBV19 and TRBJ2-3, with D possibly TRBD2 on 5 matching bases. Between the trimmed V and J ends, which lost 6 bases and 2 bases, there was a span of 6 bases. The CDR3 has 12 amino acids. Germline V CDR1 and CDR2: LNHDA, SQIVND (reference sequence). The DNA for the CDR3 is TGTGCCAGTAGGCGGGCCACAGATACGCAGTATTTT. Residues: CASRRATDTQYF. Full variable domain (missing parts from reference TRBV19 and TRBJ2-3): DGGITQSPKYLFRKEGQNVTLSCEQNLNHDAMYWYRQDPGQGLRLIYYSQIVNDFQKGDIAEGYSVSREKKESFPLTVTSAQKNPTAFYLCASRRATDTQYFGPGTRLTVL.

This rearrangement joins TRBV4-2 to TRBJ2-5, with 13 bases that match TRBD2. V was clipped by 4 bases and J by 3 bases; unmatched bases: 8. The CDR3 runs to 17 residues. Germline V CDR1 and CDR2: LGHNA, YNFKEQ. In nucleotides, the CDR3 is TGTGCCAGCAGCCCTATGACTAGCGGGGGGATCGAAGAGACCCAGTACTTC. Its protein is CASSPMTSGGIEETQYF.

The chain joins TRBV6-2 or TRBV6-3 to TRBJ2-7; the D gene is possibly TRBD2 (5 bases). Germline CDR1 reads MNHEY; CDR2 reads SVGEGT. The CDR3 runs 17 residues. V lost 3 bases to trimming and J lost 1 base, with 19 bases between them. DNA for the CDR3: TGTGCCAGCAGTTATTCCGCCTGGGCGGGTATGTCCTACGAGCAGTACTTC. Translation: CASSYSAWAGMSYEQYF.